This T cell receptor (beta chain) was found in a study of CD8 T cells in Susac syndrome. CDR1 and CDR2 (germline): GTSNPN, SVGIG (reference sequence). Trimming shortened V by 3 bases and J by 2 bases, and 10 bases separated the two germline ends. The CDR3 spans 13 residues. The authors reverse transcribed about 0.45 to 1 ug RNA with random hexamers. TCRdb passed the immunoSEQ multiplex PCR reads through MiXCR, listing each CDR3 protein once. Among more than 150,000 distinct CDR3 sequences listed, around 95% were seen once. Sequenced input: CD8+ T cells from PBMCs. The chain uses TRBV30 and TRBJ1-1; D is perhaps TRBD1 (6 bases). The TCR was taken from a human donor with Susac syndrome. Here the CDR3 DNA reads TGTGCCTGGAGGAGGGACACTAACACTGAAGCTTTCTTT. It yields the protein CAWRRDTNTEAFF.